The 6 T cell receptor beta chains below were found in one sample sequenced in a study of blood T cell repertoires in COVID-19. Here immunoSEQ multiplex PCR was the method, and the copy in TCRdb shows in-frame clones only, minus some. The sample records 250,000 to 350,000 clones, less than 90% being singletons. Material: peripheral blood. Every receptor here comes from a woman in her seventies with COVID-19, enrolled during active disease.

The chain is built from TRBV27 and TRBJ2-3; the D is unclear. The V gene lost 5 bases and the J gene lost 4 bases, with 16 bases spanning the gap. The CDR3 is 15 amino acids. Germline V gives CDR1 MNHEY, CDR2 SMNVEV (reference sequence). DNA for the CDR3: TGTGCCAGCAGTCCGACATATGTTTCCGCAGATACGCAGTATTTT. It encodes CASSPTYVSADTQYF.

This clone was seen only once. The chain is built from TRBV7-9 and TRBJ1-2, with 7 positions matching TRBD1. The CDR3 consists of 15 residues. The junction had 7 bases not matched to a gene; V was cut back by 4 bases and J by 2 bases. CDR1 and CDR2 from the germline V gene are SEHNR and FQNEAQ (reference sequence). The CDR3 DNA reads as TGTGCCAGCAGCTCAACGGACAGGAACAACTATGGCTACACCTTC. This sequence encodes CASSSTDRNNYGYTF.

The CDR3 reads CASSSGTSGGQAYNEQFF. In DNA form, the CDR3 reads TGTGCCAGCAGCTCCGGGACTAGCGGGGGGCAAGCCTACAATGAGCAGTTCTTC. The chain is built from TRBV5-4 and TRBJ2-1, with TRBD2 matching over 15 bases. Germline V lookup: CDR1 SGHNT, CDR2 YYREEE (reference sequence). The CDR3 sequence is 18 residues long. V lost 3 bases and J lost 2; bases outside the gene matches: 6.

The CDR3 DNA follows: TGTGCCAGCAACTCCGACGGGGACTATGGCTACACCTTC. It codes for CASNSDGDYGYTF. This sequence joins TRBV2 and TRBJ1-2; no definite D call. The CDR3 extends over 13 amino acids. V was shortened by 7 bases and J by 3 bases, with 12 bases between the two germline ends. CDR1 and CDR2 (germline): SNHLY, FYNNEI.

This clone was seen only a few times. The V call is TRBV7-9, the J call TRBJ1-2; 9 bases map to TRBD1. The germline V gene has CDR1 SEHNR and CDR2 FQNEAQ (reference sequence). The CDR3 spans 16 residues. The ends lost 6 bases at V and 1 base at J; junction bases unmatched: 9. The CDR3 reads CASSSRDRGGNYGYTF. CDR3 DNA: TGTGCCAGCAGTAGCCGAGACAGGGGGGGTAACTATGGCTACACCTTC.

V is TRBV7-8 and J is TRBJ2-5; D possibly corresponds to TRBD2 (7 bases). The CDR3 length is 14 residues. From germline, CDR1 is SGHVS and CDR2 FQNEAQ. The ends were cut back, 1 base at V and 6 bases at J, with 12 bases in the middle. Here the CDR3 DNA reads TGTGCCAGCAGCTTAGGGGGGGGGCCAAAGACCCAGTACTTC. Translation: CASSLGGGPKTQYF.